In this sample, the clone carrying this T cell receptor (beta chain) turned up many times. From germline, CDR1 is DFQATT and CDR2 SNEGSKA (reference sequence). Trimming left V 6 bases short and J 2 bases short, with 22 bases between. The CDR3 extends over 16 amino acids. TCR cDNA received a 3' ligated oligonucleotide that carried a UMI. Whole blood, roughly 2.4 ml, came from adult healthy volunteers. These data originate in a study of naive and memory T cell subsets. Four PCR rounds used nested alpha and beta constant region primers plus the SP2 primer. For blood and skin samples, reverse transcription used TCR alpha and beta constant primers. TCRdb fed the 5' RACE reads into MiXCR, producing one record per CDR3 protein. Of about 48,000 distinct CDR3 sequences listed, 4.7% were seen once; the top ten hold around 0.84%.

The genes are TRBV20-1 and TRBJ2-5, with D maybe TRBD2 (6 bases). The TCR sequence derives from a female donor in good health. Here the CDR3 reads CSASTSGTQKQETQYF. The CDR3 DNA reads TGCAGTGCAAGCACTTCCGGGACTCAAAAGCAAGAGACCCAGTACTTC.